A selection of T cell receptor beta chains follows, all from one sample in a study of T cells in tuberculosis. The data were produced by immunoSEQ multiplex PCR, yet TCRdb's version contains in-frame clones alone and is incomplete. The data show approximately 31,000 clones, around 88% seen once. The sequenced sample was PBMCs, obtained at tuberculosis diagnosis. These receptors all come from an adult with tuberculosis. Both conserved end residues are part of each CDR3. The D gene is left open where the match is weak. Rows may omit the clone size; those that give it use once, few, many or a size class.

v_call	j_call	clone_size	cdr3_length	d_call	cdr3_nt	cdr3_aa
TRBV10-2	TRBJ2-7	NA	16	NA	TGCGCCAGTTCTCGGACGGGGGGCGAGAGCTCCTACGAGCAGTACTTC	CASSRTGGESSYEQYF
TRBV27	TRBJ2-1	NA	13	NA	TGTGCCAGCAGTTTAGGTCCGAACTTTGAGCAGTTCTTC	CASSLGPNFEQFF
TRBV19	TRBJ1-5	once	16	TRBD1	TGTGCCAGTAGTATTGGGGGACAGGGTAACAATCAGCCCCAGCATTTT	CASSIGGQGNNQPQHF
TRBV9	TRBJ1-1	NA	13	NA	TGTGCCAGCAGCGTAGCGGGAAACACTGAAGCTTTCTTT	CASSVAGNTEAFF
TRBV12-1	TRBJ1-2	NA	15	NA	TGTGCCAGCAGCTTGTCCGGGACAGGGGACTATGGCTACACCTTC	CASSLSGTGDYGYTF
TRBV27	TRBJ2-1	NA	15	TRBD2	TGTGCCAGCAGTTCCCCCGGGACTAGCGGGAATGAGCAGTTCTTC	CASSSPGTSGNEQFF
TRBV18	TRBJ2-7	NA	14	NA	TGTGCCAGCTCACCACGAGAAGAGCATTACGGGCAGTACTTC	CASSPREEHYGQYF
TRBV28	TRBJ1-1	NA	15	NA	TGTGCCAGCAGTTTAAGTCCCGGCGGAGGAGCTGAAGCTTTCTTT	CASSLSPGGGAEAFF
TRBV6-5	TRBJ1-2	NA	14	NA	TGTGCCAGCAGTTATGGTTGGAGAAACGGCGGCTACACCTTC	CASSYGWRNGGYTF
TRBV5-4	TRBJ2-1	NA	13	NA	TGTGCCAGCAGCTTCGGCTCCTACAATGAGCAGTTCTTC	CASSFGSYNEQFF
TRBV19	TRBJ1-1	once	15	TRBD1	TGTGCCAGTAGTTTCGAAACAGGGGGCGCAACTGAAGCTTTCTTT	CASSFETGGATEAFF
TRBV9	TRBJ1-2	NA	14	NA	TGTGCCAGCAGCGTAGATCTCACAAACTATGGCTACACCTTC	CASSVDLTNYGYTF
TRBV9	TRBJ2-3	once	13	NA	TGTGCCAGCAGCGCAACTAGCACAGATACGCAGTATTTT	CASSATSTDTQYF
TRBV7-9	TRBJ2-2	NA	16	NA	TGTGCCAGCAGCCCGGTAGGGGGTCGGAAGACCGGGGAGCTGTTTTTT	CASSPVGGRKTGELFF
TRBV6-1	TRBJ2-3	NA	14	TRBD2	TGTGCCAGCAGTGAAAGCGGGGGGGCAGATACGCAGTATTTT	CASSESGGADTQYF
TRBV19	TRBJ2-2	NA	14	TRBD1	TGTGCCAGTATGCCGGGACAGGGGGACGGGGAGCTGTTTTTT	CASMPGQGDGELFF
TRBV6-5	TRBJ2-7	NA	14	NA	TGTGCCAGCAGTCCTCAAAGGGAGCACCACGAGCAGTACTTC	CASSPQREHHEQYF
TRBV9	TRBJ2-1	NA	15	NA	TGTGCCAGCAGCGTAGAGGGAGACGGTTACAATGAGCAGTTCTTC	CASSVEGDGYNEQFF
TRBV28	TRBJ1-5	NA	15	TRBD1	TGTGCCAGCAGTCGGACAGGGGATAGCAATCAGCCCCAGCATTTT	CASSRTGDSNQPQHF
TRBV27	TRBJ2-5	few	18	TRBD2	TGTGCCAGCAGTCTAGGGCTGACTAGCGGGAGTTTAGCGGAGACCCAGTACTTC	CASSLGLTSGSLAETQYF
TRBV19	TRBJ1-1	NA	12	NA	TGTGCCAGTAGTATTGCTTCTCAGAAAGCTTTCTTT	CASSIASQKAFF
TRBV11-2	TRBJ2-2	NA	18	TRBD2	TGTGCCAGCAGCTTGGGCAGACTAGCGGGGGGGCACACCGGGGAGCTGTTTTTT	CASSLGRLAGGHTGELFF
TRBV5-1	TRBJ2-2	NA	14	NA	TGCGCCAGCTCTGAGACAACGAACACCGGGGAGCTGTTTTTT	CASSETTNTGELFF